This T cell receptor beta chain emerged from a study of cytomegalovirus exposure and HLA in healthy donors. A multiplex PCR was run with 60 Vbeta primers and 13 Jbeta primers. The method was immunoSEQ multiplex PCR; TCRdb's version includes in-frame clones alone and lacks a portion of them. The table has fewer than 80,000 clones, roughly 74% seen once. Germline CDR1 KGHSH, CDR2 LQKENI. Trimming took 3 bases from V and 1 from J; bases not matched to a gene: 1. CDR3 length: 15 amino acids. Findings of the study overall: There were over 150 TCR beta chains listed as cytomegalovirus-associated. Later analysis identified several of the most significant clusters that appeared linked to common viral pathogens.

Comments on this clone: The target antigen is unknown.

The clonotype originates from a woman aged 60-75 years in good health and CMV-seropositive. The sequenced material came from PBMCs. V and J are TRBV18 and TRBJ1-2, with 11 nucleotides matching TRBD1. The CDR3 region has the DNA TGTGCCAGCTCACCCGGGACAGGGGGTAACTATGGCTACACCTTC. Amino acid sequence: CASSPGTGGNYGYTF.